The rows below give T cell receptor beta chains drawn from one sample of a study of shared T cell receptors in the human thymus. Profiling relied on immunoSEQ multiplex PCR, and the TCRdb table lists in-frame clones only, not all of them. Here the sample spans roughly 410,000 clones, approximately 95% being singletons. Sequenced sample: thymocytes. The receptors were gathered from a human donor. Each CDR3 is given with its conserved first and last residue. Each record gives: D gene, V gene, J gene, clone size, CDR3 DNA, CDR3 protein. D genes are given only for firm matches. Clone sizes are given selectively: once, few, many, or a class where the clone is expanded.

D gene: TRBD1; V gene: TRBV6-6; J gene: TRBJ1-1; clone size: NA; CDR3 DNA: TGTGCCAGCAGTTACGAGGGACAGGGTGGCGAAGCTTTCTTT; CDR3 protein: CASSYEGQGGEAFF
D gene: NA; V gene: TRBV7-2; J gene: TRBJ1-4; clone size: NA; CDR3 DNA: TGTGCCAGCAGCTTAGAAGGGGACGGTGAAAAACTGTTTTTT; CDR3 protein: CASSLEGDGEKLFF
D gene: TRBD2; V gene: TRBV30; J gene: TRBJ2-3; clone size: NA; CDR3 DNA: TGTGCCTGGAGTAAGGGGATAGCGGGAGAATTGGACACAGATACGCAGTATTTT; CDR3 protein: CAWSKGIAGELDTDTQYF
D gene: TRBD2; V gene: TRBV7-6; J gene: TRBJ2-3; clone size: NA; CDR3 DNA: TGTGCCAGCAGACGGACTAGCGCAGATACGCAGTATTTT; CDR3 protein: CASRRTSADTQYF
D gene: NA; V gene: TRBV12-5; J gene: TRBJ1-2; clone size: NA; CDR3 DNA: TGTGCTCTACCTTGGGGGGATAACTATGGCTACACCTTC; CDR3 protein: CALPWGDNYGYTF
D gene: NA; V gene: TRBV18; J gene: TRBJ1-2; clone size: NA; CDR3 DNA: TGTGCCAGCTCACCAAATCCGGCACCCTACACCTTC; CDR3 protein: CASSPNPAPYTF
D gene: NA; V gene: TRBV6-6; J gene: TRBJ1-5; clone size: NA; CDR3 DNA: TGTGCCAGCACCACGGGGGGGCGATTGGGCAATCAGCCCCAGCATTTT; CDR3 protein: CASTTGGRLGNQPQHF
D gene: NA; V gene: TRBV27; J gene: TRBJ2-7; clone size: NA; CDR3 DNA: TGTGCCAGCAGTCCTCGACACCCGCAACACGAGCAGTACTTC; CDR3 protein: CASSPRHPQHEQYF
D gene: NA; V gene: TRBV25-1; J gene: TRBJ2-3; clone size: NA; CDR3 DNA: TGTGCCAGCAGTGAATGGGGGAAGGGGGGCACAGATACGCAGTATTTT; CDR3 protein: CASSEWGKGGTDTQYF
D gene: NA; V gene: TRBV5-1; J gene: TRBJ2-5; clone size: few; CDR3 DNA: TGCGCCAGCAGCTTGGAGGCTAGCTTAGAGACCCAGTACTTC; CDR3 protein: CASSLEASLETQYF
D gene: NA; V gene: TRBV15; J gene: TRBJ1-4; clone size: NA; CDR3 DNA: TGTGCCACCAGGGTTAAAAAATTTGCGGCCCCGACGGTAGAAAAACTGTTTTTT; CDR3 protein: CATRVKKFAAPTVEKLFF
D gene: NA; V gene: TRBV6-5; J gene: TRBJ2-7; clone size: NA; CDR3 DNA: TGTGCCAGCAGTGATACGTACTCCTACGAGCAGTACTTC; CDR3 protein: CASSDTYSYEQYF
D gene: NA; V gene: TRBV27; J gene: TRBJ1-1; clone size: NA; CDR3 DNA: TGTGCCAGCAGTCCCTTCTCACAGGGAGTGAACACTGAAGCTTTCTTT; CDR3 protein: CASSPFSQGVNTEAFF
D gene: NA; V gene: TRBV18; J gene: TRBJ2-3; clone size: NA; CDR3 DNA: TGTGCCAGCTCACAAAGCTACAACGGGGGAACAGATACGCAGTATTTT; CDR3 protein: CASSQSYNGGTDTQYF
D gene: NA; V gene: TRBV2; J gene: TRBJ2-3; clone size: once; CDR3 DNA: TGTGCCAGCAGTGAAGTGGATACGCAGTATTTT; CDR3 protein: CASSEVDTQYF
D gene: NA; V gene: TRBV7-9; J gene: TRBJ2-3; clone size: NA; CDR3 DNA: TGTGCCAGCAGCTATAGCGGTAGCACAGATACGCAGTATTTT; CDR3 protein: CASSYSGSTDTQYF
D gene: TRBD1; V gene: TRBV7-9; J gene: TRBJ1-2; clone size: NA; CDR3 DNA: TGTGCCAGCATCATTACAGGGGAACGCGGCTACACCTTC; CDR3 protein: CASIITGERGYTF
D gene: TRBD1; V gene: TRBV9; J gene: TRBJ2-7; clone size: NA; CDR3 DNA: TGTGCCAGCAGCCAGGGGGCTTGGGGCCCCTACGAGCAGTACTTC; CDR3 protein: CASSQGAWGPYEQYF
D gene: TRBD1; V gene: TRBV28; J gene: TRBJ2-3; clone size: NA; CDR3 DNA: TGTGCCAGCAGTTTCGGGCAGGGGGCCGTAGATACGCAGTATTTT; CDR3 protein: CASSFGQGAVDTQYF
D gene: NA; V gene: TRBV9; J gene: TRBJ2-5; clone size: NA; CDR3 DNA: TGTGCCAGCAGCGTCGTTCCTGGAGAGACCCAGTACTTC; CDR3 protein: CASSVVPGETQYF
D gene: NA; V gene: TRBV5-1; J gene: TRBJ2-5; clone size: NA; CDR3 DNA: TGCGCCAGCAGCTTACAAGAGACCCAGTACTTC; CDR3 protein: CASSLQETQYF
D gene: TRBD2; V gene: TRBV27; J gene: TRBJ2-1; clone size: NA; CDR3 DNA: TGTGCCAGCAGTTTCCGGACTAGCGGATCAACTGAGCAGTTCTTC; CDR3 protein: CASSFRTSGSTEQFF
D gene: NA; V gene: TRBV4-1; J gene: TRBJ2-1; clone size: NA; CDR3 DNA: TGCGCCAGCAGCCAAGATGAAATGAGCTCCTACAATGAGCAGTTCTTC; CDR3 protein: CASSQDEMSSYNEQFF
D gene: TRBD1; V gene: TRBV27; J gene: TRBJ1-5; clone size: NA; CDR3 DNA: TGTGCCAGCAGCCCTGTAGCGGGACAGGGGTCTGATAGCAATCAGCCCCAGCATTTT; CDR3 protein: CASSPVAGQGSDSNQPQHF
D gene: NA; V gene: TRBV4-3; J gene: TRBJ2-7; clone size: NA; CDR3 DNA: TGCGCCAGCAGCCCAGACAGGCGGTACGAGCAGTACTTC; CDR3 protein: CASSPDRRYEQYF
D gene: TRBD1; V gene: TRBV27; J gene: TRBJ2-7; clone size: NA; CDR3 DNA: TGTGCCAGCACCCCGGGACAGGGAAGGGAGCAGTACTTC; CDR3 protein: CASTPGQGREQYF
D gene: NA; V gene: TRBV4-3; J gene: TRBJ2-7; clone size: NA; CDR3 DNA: TGCGCCAGCAGCCAAGAGCGGGGGCGGGACTCAGTGCAGTACTTC; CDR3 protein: CASSQERGRDSVQYF
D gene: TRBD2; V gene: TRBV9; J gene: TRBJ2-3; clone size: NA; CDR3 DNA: TGTGCCAGCGACCGGACTAGCGGGACAGATACGCAGTATTTT; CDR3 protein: CASDRTSGTDTQYF
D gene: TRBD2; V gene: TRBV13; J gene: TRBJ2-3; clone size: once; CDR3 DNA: TGTGCCAGCAGCCGACTAGCGGGGAACACAGATACGCAGTATTTT; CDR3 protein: CASSRLAGNTDTQYF
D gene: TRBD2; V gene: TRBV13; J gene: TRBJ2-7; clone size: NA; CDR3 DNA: TGTGCCAGCAGCTTAGGGCTAGCGGGATTTCACGAGCAGTACTTC; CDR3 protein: CASSLGLAGFHEQYF
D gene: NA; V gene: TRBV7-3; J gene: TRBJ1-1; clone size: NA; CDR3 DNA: TGTGCCAGCTTGGCGGTGAACACTGAAGCTTTCTTT; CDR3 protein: CASLAVNTEAFF